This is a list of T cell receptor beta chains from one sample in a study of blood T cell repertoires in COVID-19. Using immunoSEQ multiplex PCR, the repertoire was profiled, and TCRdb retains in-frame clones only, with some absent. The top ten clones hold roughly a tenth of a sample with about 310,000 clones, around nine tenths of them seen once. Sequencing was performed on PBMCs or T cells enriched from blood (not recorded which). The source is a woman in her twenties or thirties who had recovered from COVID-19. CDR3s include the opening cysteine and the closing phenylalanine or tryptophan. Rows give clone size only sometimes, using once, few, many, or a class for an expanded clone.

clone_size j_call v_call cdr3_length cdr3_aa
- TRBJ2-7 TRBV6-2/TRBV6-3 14 CASSYVLVIYEQYF
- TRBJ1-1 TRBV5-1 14 CASSSPGLNTEAFF
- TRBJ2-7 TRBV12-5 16 CASGLVLGTHSYEQYF
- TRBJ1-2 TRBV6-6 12 CASRRTGEGYTF
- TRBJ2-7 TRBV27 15 CASSLTGNLFYEQYF
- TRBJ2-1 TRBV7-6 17 CASSLASLARTYNEQFF
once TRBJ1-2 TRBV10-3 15 CAITPQRETNYGYTF
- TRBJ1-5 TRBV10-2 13 CASSEKENQPQHF
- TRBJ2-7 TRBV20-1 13 CSASLSGSYEQYF
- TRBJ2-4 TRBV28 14 CASSPQDSKNIQYF
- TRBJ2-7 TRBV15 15 CATSRVPRDNYEQYF
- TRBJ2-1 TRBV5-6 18 CASSLELAGGPSYNEQFF
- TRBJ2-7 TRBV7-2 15 CASSSRGSGPYEQYF
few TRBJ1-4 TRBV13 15 CASSSGQGANEKLFF
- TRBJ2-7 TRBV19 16 CASSIDSSGSSYEQYF
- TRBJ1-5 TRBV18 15 CASSPLQGADQPQHF
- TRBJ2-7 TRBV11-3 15 CASSSLPGIPYEQYF
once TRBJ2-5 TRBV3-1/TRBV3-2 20 CASSQDLGLGGRALGETQYF
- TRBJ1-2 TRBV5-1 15 CASSLVVRGKGGYTF
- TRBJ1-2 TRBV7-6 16 CASSGTQEGYGYGYTF
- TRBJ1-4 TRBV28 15 CASRNQEGRDEKLFF
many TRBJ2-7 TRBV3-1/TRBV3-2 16 CASSPLMTGGSYEQYF
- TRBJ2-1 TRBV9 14 CASSVLAGVNEQFF
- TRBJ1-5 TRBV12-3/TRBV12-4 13 CASSLAGDQPQHF
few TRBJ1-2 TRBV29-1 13 CSVEGRENYGYTF
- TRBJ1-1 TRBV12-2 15 CASRLTRGAGAEAFF
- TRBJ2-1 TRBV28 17 CASSSSSGRASYNEQFF
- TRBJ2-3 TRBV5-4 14 CASSLGGGADTQYF
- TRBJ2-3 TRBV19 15 CASSRQEGATDTQYF
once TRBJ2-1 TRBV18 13 CASSPPSRNEQFF
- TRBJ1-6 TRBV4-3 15 CASSQDKGIPSPLHF
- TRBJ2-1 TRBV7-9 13 CASSLYAENEQFF
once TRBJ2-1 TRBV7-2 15 CASSPVQGGYNEQFF
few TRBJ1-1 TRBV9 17 CASSTSPGTRRNTEAFF
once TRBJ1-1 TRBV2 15 CASSDETGADTEAFF
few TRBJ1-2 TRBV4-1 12 CASSHEDYGYTF
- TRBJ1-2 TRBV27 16 CASSPRARGTIYGYTF
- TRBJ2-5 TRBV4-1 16 CASSKGGLALQETQYF
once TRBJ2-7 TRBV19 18 CASSISSSGLAGVGEQYF
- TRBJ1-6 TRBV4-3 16 CASSQVFRGQDSPLHF
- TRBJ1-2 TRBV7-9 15 CASSSGQGVLWDYTF
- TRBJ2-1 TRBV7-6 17 CASSSGIRTSGSDEQFF
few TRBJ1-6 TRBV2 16 CASSGGQGALFSPLHF
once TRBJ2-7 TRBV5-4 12 CASSFDYYEQYF
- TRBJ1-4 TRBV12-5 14 CASGPTGTNEKLFF